These T cell receptor beta chains were read from a single sample in a study of blood T cells in healthy people across ages. TCRdb processed the 5' RACE reads anew with MiXCR; each CDR3 protein has one entry. The sample includes about 580,000 distinct CDR3 sequences, less than 60% of them seen just once. Sequencing used blood. These receptors were collected from a man older than 75 in good health. CDR3s include the opening cysteine and the closing phenylalanine or tryptophan. D genes are given only for firm matches. Where a row states a size, it is once, few, many or the class of an expanded clone; other rows omit it.

d_gene,j_gene,abundance,v_gene,CDR3nt,CDR3aa
-,TRBJ2-3,-,TRBV6-5,TGTGCCAGCAGTTACTCGATGGCTAACACAGATACGCAGTATTTT,CASSYSMANTDTQYF
TRBD2,TRBJ2-1,few,TRBV7-2,TGTGCCAGCAGCTTCGGACTAGCGGTCTCCTACAATGAGCAGTTCTTC,CASSFGLAVSYNEQFF
-,TRBJ2-3,few,TRBV7-2,TGTGCCAGCAGCTTAGCGGGGGGCGACACAGATACGCAGTATTTT,CASSLAGGDTDTQYF
-,TRBJ1-1,-,TRBV6-5,TGTGCCAGCACTTTTGGCCAGAACACTGAAGCTTTCTTT,CASTFGQNTEAFF
-,TRBJ2-4,-,TRBV7-2,TGTGCCAGCAGCCCGACATCGGGCTCGGGAAACATTCAGTACTTC,CASSPTSGSGNIQYF
TRBD2,TRBJ2-4,-,TRBV7-2,TGTGCCAGCAGCTTAGAATGGTCGCGGGAGGTAGGGTACTTC,CASSLEWSREVGYF
-,TRBJ2-5,few,TRBV7-2,TGTGCCAGCAGCTTATGGAGGGGGCGCGGGGAGACCCAGTACTTC,CASSLWRGRGETQYF
TRBD1,TRBJ1-1,few,TRBV7-9,TGTGCCAGCAGCCACAGACAGGGCATGAACACTGAAGCTTTCTTT,CASSHRQGMNTEAFF
-,TRBJ2-5,-,TRBV6-1,TGTGCCAGCAGTGACATCTTTTACCAAGAGACCCAGTACTTC,CASSDIFYQETQYF
-,TRBJ1-1,once,TRBV6-6,TGTGCCAGCAGTTACTCCCGACAGGAAACTGCTGAAGCTTTCTTT,CASSYSRQETAEAFF
-,TRBJ2-6,-,TRBV18,TGTGCCAGCTCACCAACTCTCTCTGGGGCCAACGTCCTGACTTTC,CASSPTLSGANVLTF
-,TRBJ1-1,-,TRBV4-3,TGCGCCAGCAGCCAAGTAGTTTTGACTGAAGCTTTCTTT,CASSQVVLTEAFF
-,TRBJ2-1,few,TRBV20-1,TGCAGTGGCGGGACTTCCGCTTACAATGAGCAGTTCTTC,CSGGTSAYNEQFF
-,TRBJ2-1,-,TRBV27,TGTGCCAGCACCGCCGACATGGGCCTGGATGAGCAGTTCTTC,CASTADMGLDEQFF
-,TRBJ2-7,-,TRBV5-6,TGTGCCAGCAGCGCGGGACTTCTATACGAGCAGTACTTC,CASSAGLLYEQYF
TRBD2,TRBJ2-4,few,TRBV27,TGTGCCAGCAGTTCCCGCGGGGGTGTTTCCAAAAACATTCAGTACTTC,CASSSRGGVSKNIQYF
TRBD1,TRBJ2-7,few,TRBV7-6,TGTGCCAGCAGCTTGGGACAGGGGGTCTCCTACGAGCAGTACTTC,CASSLGQGVSYEQYF
-,TRBJ2-5,-,TRBV5-1,TGCGCCAGCAGCTTCCAGCGGGCAAAGCAAGAGACCCAGTACTTC,CASSFQRAKQETQYF
TRBD2,TRBJ2-7,few,TRBV7-9,TGTGCCAGCAGCTTACCAAGCTCTTCCGGGACTAGCGGATCCTACGAGCAGTACTTC,CASSLPSSSGTSGSYEQYF
-,TRBJ2-7,-,TRBV21-1,TGTGCCAGCAGCAAACCAGGACAGGGTCAAAACGAGCAGTACTTC,CASSKPGQGQNEQYF
-,TRBJ2-5,once,TRBV29-1,TGCAGCGGCCGGACTTCTGCAGAAGAGACTGAGTACTTC,CSGRTSAEETEYF
TRBD2,TRBJ2-1,few,TRBV20-1,TGCAGTGCTAGGGCACTAGCGGGAGCCGTTGAGCAGTTCTTC,CSARALAGAVEQFF
-,TRBJ2-1,-,TRBV5-1,TGCGCCAGCAGGCTGTCAACCGGGACCGAGCAGTTCTTC,CASRLSTGTEQFF
TRBD2,TRBJ2-5,-,TRBV5-1,TGCGCCAGCAGTCAGGGACTAGCGCCCTTAGGGGAGACCCAGTACTTC,CASSQGLAPLGETQYF
TRBD1,TRBJ2-5,-,TRBV10-3,TGTGCCATCAGCCAACAGGGGGGACAAGAGACCCAGTACTTC,CAISQQGGQETQYF
TRBD1,TRBJ1-2,once,TRBV7-9,TGTGCCAGCAGCTTAGGGGTCGGGGGACAGAACTATGGCTACACCTTC,CASSLGVGGQNYGYTF
-,TRBJ2-5,-,TRBV14,TGTGCCAGCAGCTACACTTGGGGGCGAGAGACCCAGTACTTC,CASSYTWGRETQYF
-,TRBJ2-1,-,TRBV7-2,TGTGCCAGCAGCCCAGATAGACTAGTAGGTGACAATGAGCAGTTCTTC,CASSPDRLVGDNEQFF
-,TRBJ1-6,-,TRBV5-1,TGCGCCAGCAGCTACGGGACTTTGAATTCACCCCTCCACTTT,CASSYGTLNSPLHF
-,TRBJ2-7,-,TRBV2,TGTGCCAGCAGTGCCAACGGGGGTGCCTGCGAGCAGTACTTC,CASSANGGACEQYF
-,TRBJ2-7,-,TRBV20-1,TGCAGTGCTAGAGATCGTGGCTTACACAATGAGCAGTACTTC,CSARDRGLHNEQYF
-,TRBJ1-1,-,TRBV7-2,TGTGCCAGCAGCTCAGACAGCGCAATGAACACTGAAGCTTTCTTT,CASSSDSAMNTEAFF
-,TRBJ2-5,-,TRBV5-1,TGCGCCAGCAGCCAAGACAGGAGCCAAGAGACCCAGTACTTC,CASSQDRSQETQYF
-,TRBJ1-6,-,TRBV20-1,TGCAGTGCTAGAGATCCCCGGAGTAATTCACCCCTCCACTTT,CSARDPRSNSPLHF
TRBD2,TRBJ2-5,-,TRBV28,TGTGCCAGCAGTTTATGGACTAGCGGGGGGCAAGAGACCCAGTACTTC,CASSLWTSGGQETQYF
-,TRBJ2-1,-,TRBV7-9,TGTGCCAGCAGCGGGGCTAGCGTGGGTGAGCAGTTCTTC,CASSGASVGEQFF
-,TRBJ2-2,-,TRBV5-1,TGCGCCAGCAGCTCGCCTAAGAACACCGGGGAGCTGTTTTTT,CASSSPKNTGELFF
-,TRBJ2-3,-,TRBV7-2,TGTGCCAGCAGCTTAGGGCCGAGCGGAGGCACTAGCACAGATACGCAGTATTTT,CASSLGPSGGTSTDTQYF
-,TRBJ2-3,many,TRBV6-6,TGTGCCAGCAGTTACCGGGGCACAGATACGCAGTATTTT,CASSYRGTDTQYF
TRBD2,TRBJ2-5,-,TRBV20-1,TGCAGTGTTTCGCGGGGGGGCAATCCAGAGACCCAGTACTTC,CSVSRGGNPETQYF
-,TRBJ1-1,-,TRBV29-1,TGCTTTCCGGGGGGAACTGAAGCTTTCTTT,CFPGGTEAFF
-,TRBJ2-7,many,TRBV7-7,TGTGCTAGCAGCTTAGAAGAGGGGCCGATCTACGAGCAGTACTTC,CASSLEEGPIYEQYF
TRBD2,TRBJ2-3,-,TRBV12-3/TRBV12-4,TGTGCCAGCACCCTAAGGTCTAGCGGGAGGGGCACAGATACGCAGTATTTT,CASTLRSSGRGTDTQYF
-,TRBJ2-4,few,TRBV7-2,TGTGCCAGCAGCTTAGGCCCCAGTGAGCAGTACTTC,CASSLGPSEQYF
-,TRBJ1-1,-,TRBV20-1,TGCAGTGCTAGAGAGGGTTTTAGGGAAGCTTTCTTT,CSAREGFREAFF
-,TRBJ2-3,-,TRBV6-1,TGTGCCAGCAGTGTAGGCGAGGGCACAGATACGCAGTATTTT,CASSVGEGTDTQYF
-,TRBJ1-6,-,TRBV20-1,TGCAGTGCTAGACATGGCCCCCAAGTCTCACCCCTCCACTTT,CSARHGPQVSPLHF
-,TRBJ1-2,-,TRBV20-1,TGCAGTGCTAGACAGCCAGCTAACTATGGCTACACCTTC,CSARQPANYGYTF
-,TRBJ2-1,-,TRBV15,TGTGCCACCAGCAGAGTACTAGGGAACTCCTACAATGAGCAGTTCTTC,CATSRVLGNSYNEQFF
-,TRBJ1-2,many,TRBV6-5,TGTGCCAGCAGTAAGACAGGTGCCCCGCGTGGCTACACCTTC,CASSKTGAPRGYTF
-,TRBJ1-5,few,TRBV3-1,TGTGCCAGCAGCCAAGAGGTCAATCAGCCCCAGCATTTT,CASSQEVNQPQHF
TRBD2,TRBJ2-1,-,TRBV4-3,TGCGCCAGCAGCCGCGAACTAGCGGGAAGCTACAATGAGCAGTTCTTC,CASSRELAGSYNEQFF
TRBD1,TRBJ2-2,once,TRBV2,TGTGCCAGCAGTCCGGGACAGGCCTCCACCGGGGAGCTGTTTTTT,CASSPGQASTGELFF
-,TRBJ2-1,many,TRBV10-3,TGTGCCACCGGGGGAGGTGGGGAGTTAATAATATCCTACAATGAGCAGTTCTTC,CATGGGGELIISYNEQFF